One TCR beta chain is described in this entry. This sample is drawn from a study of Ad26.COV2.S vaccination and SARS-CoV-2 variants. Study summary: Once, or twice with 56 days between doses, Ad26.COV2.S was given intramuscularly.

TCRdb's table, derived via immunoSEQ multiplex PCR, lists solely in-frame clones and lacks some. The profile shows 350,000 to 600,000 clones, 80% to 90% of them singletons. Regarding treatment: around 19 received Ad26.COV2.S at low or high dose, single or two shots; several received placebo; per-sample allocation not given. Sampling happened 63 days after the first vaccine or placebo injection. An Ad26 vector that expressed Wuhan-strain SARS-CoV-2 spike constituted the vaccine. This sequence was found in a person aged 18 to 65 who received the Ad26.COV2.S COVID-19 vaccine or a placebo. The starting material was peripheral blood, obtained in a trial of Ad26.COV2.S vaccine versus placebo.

The CDR3 is CASSEAGSGANVLTF. As DNA, the CDR3 is TGTGCCAGCAGTGAGGCGGGGTCTGGGGCCAACGTCCTGACTTTC. The gene calls are TRBV6-2 or TRBV6-3 and TRBJ2-6; TRBD2 is a possible D gene (6 bases). Trimming removed 5 bases at V and 1 base at J, with 9 bases between. Germline V lookup: CDR1 MNHEY, CDR2 SVGEGT. The length of the CDR3 is 15 residues.